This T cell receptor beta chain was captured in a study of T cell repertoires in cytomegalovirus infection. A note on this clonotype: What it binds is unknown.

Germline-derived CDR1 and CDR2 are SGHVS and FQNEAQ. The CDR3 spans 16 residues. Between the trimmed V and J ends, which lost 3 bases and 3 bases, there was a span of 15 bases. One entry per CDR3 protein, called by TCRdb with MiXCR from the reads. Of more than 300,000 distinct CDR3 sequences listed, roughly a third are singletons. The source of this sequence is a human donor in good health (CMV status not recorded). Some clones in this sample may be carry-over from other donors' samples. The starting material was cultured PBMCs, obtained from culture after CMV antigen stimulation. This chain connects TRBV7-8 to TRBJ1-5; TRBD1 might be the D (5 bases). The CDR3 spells CASSLEQAFNNQPQHF. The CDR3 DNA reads TGTGCCAGCAGCTTGGAACAGGCATTTAACAATCAGCCCCAGCATTTT.